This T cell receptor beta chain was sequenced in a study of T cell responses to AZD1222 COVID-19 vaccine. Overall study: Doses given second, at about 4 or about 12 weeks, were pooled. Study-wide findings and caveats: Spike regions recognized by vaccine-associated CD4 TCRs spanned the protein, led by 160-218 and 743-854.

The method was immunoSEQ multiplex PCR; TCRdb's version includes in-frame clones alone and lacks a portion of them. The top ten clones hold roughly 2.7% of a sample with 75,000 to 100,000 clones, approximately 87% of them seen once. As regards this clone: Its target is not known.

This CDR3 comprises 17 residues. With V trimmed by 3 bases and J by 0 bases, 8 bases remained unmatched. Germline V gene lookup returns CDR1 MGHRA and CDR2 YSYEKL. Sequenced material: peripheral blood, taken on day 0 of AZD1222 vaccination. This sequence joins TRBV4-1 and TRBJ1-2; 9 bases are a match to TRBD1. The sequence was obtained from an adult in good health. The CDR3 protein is CASSHRDRASANYGYTF. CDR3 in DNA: TGCGCCAGCAGCCATAGGGACAGGGCCTCAGCTAACTATGGCTACACCTTC.